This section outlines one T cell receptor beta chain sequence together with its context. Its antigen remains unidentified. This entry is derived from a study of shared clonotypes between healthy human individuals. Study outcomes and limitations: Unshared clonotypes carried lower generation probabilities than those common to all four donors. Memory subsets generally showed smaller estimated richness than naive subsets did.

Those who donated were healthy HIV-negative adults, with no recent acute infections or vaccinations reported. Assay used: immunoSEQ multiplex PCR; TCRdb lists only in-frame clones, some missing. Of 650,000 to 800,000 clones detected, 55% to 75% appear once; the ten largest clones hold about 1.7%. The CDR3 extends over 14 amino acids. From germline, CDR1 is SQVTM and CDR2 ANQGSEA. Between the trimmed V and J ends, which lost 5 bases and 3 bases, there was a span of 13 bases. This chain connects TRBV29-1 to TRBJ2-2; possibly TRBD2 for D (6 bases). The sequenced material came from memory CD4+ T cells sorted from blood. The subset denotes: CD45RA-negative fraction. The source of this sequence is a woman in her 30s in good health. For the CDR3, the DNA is TGCAGCGTTCCCCGAGGGACTTACACCGGGGAGCTGTTTTTT. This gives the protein CSVPRGTYTGELFF.